This T cell receptor (beta chain) was captured in a study of blood T cell repertoires in COVID-19. Germline loops: CDR1 MGHRA, CDR2 YSYEKL. Trimming stripped 1 base from V and 4 bases from J, with 17 bases between. There are 16 residues in the CDR3. Sequencing was performed with immunoSEQ multiplex PCR; in TCRdb, only in-frame clones are kept and a portion is missing. This sample has more than 350,000 clones, with over 75% found just once. One Seattle source followed patients from active infection through their disease course. The clonotype comes from a woman in her twenties or thirties with COVID-19, enrolled during active disease. Sequenced: peripheral blood. The chain has TRBV4-1 and TRBJ2-7; D uncertain. The CDR3 sequence is CASSQALSTPGYEQYF. CDR3 sequence (DNA): TGCGCCAGCAGCCAAGCCCTGTCAACACCGGGTTACGAGCAGTACTTC.